These 14 T cell receptor beta chains share one sample of origin, sequenced in a study of CD8+CD57+ T cells in acquired aplastic anemia. Sequencing involved patients with CD8+CD57+ cell expansion previously shown by flow cytometry. Profiling that covered TCR beta VDJ and CDR3 relied on genomic DNA as its template. Using its own MiXCR run on the reads, TCRdb lists one record per CDR3 protein. The data hold about 160,000 distinct CDR3 sequences, with roughly 43% observed a single time. The sample taken for sequencing was sorted CD4+, CD8+, or CD8+CD57+ T cells (not recorded which) from PBMCs. The origin of the receptors is a human donor with aplastic anemia.

V usage is TRBV7-2 and J usage is TRBJ2-7; 7 bases line up with TRBD2. The V and J ends lost 3 bases and 5 bases, in that order; junction bases with no gene match: 7. Germline V gives CDR1 SGHTA, CDR2 FQGNSA. This CDR3 comprises 14 residues. The CDR3 sequence is CASSLGGLKNEQYF. CDR3 bases: TGTGCCAGCAGCTTGGGGGGGTTAAAGAACGAGCAGTACTTC.

Ten or more counts support this clonotype. The rearrangement joins TRBV6-4 to TRBJ1-5, with TRBD1 matching over 8 bases. CDR3 length: 15 residues. Per the germline V gene, CDR1 is MRHNA and CDR2 is SNTAGT. Trimming at V came to 9 bases and at J to 3 bases, leaving 10 bases not matched to a gene. CDR3 region: CARSDRGDDNQPQHF. The CDR3 nucleotides are TGTGCCAGATCAGACAGGGGAGACGACAATCAGCCCCAGCATTTT.

The V call is TRBV20-1, the J call TRBJ2-5; possibly TRBD2 for D (6 bases). The V end lost 5 bases, the J end lost 4 bases, and 14 bases lay between the germline ends. Germline V gene sequence: CDR1 DFQATT, CDR2 SNEGSKA (reference sequence). This CDR3 is built from 13 residues. CDR3 loop: CSARPRRAETQYF. The CDR3 DNA follows: TGCAGTGCTCGGCCGAGGAGGGCAGAGACCCAGTACTTC.

This clonotype was observed at least ten times. CDR3 coding DNA: TGTGCCAGCAGTGAAACCCCAGTCTTAAACACTGAAGCTTTCTTT. Translating it yields CASSETPVLNTEAFF. The chain links TRBV2 to TRBJ1-1; D is unresolved. This CDR3 is 15 amino acids long. Trimming pared 2 bases from V and 2 bases from J, leaving 12 bases between. CDR1 and CDR2 from the germline V gene are SNHLY and FYNNEI.

In regard to this clonotype: This could be a read error, since a much larger clone is one nucleotide away. The chain recombines TRBV11-1 with TRBJ2-1, with 8 bases lining up with TRBD2. Germline values: CDR1 SGHAT, CDR2 FQDESV (reference sequence). This CDR3 contains 15 residues. The CDR3 bases are TGTGCCAGCAATGTCGGGGGGGGCCCTCTCGATGAGCAGTCCTTC. Amino acid sequence: CASNVGGGPLDEQSF.

This clonotype was seen repeatedly, ten times or more. V usage is TRBV2 and J usage is TRBJ1-5, with D possibly TRBD1 on 5 matching bases. This CDR3 has 13 amino acids. In germline, CDR1 is SNHLY, CDR2 FYNNEI. V lost 6 bases and J lost 5, with 11 bases in between. The CDR3, as DNA: TGTGCCAGCAGGTGGGGGGTCGATCAGCCCCAGCATTTT. Translated, it gives CASRWGVDQPQHF.

The gene calls are TRBV20-1 and TRBJ2-3; TRBD2 is a possible D gene (6 bases). Germline V gene data show CDR1 as DFQATT and CDR2 as SNEGSKA (reference sequence). CDR3 length: 15 residues. V was clipped by 6 bases and J by 4 bases, with 20 bases between them. In DNA form, the CDR3 reads TGCAGTGCCATGGGGTCGCGGGATAGCCCAGATACGCAGTATTTT. This gives the protein CSAMGSRDSPDTQYF.

Turning to this clonotype: Lacking the conserved final phenylalanine or tryptophan, this CDR3 likely reflects a read error. This chain uses TRBV3-1 with TRBJ1-3, with TRBD1 matching over 9 bases. This CDR3 is 16 amino acids long. V trimming: 5 bases; J trimming: 2 bases; junction bases outside the gene matches: 7. CDR1 and CDR2 (germline): LGHDT, YNNKEL (reference sequence). For the CDR3, the DNA is TGTGCCAGCAGCTACCCCGGGACAGGGACTGGAAACACCATATATTGT. Translation gives CASSYPGTGTGNTIYC.

The gene calls are TRBV24-1 and TRBJ2-3, with D perhaps TRBD2 (6 bases). The CDR3 sequence is 16 residues long. Looked up from germline, CDR1 is KGHDR and CDR2 is SFDVKD. With 4 bases removed from V and 0 bases from J, the gap between germline ends came to 13 bases. This chain's CDR3 is CATSDQAGHSTDTQYF. CDR3 bases: TGTGCCACCAGTGACCAAGCGGGCCATAGCACAGATACGCAGTATTTT.

V and J are TRBV6-1 and TRBJ1-1, with a possible D match to TRBD1 (6 bases). The V and J ends lost 4 bases and 0 bases respectively, with 18 bases between them. Germline V CDR1 and CDR2: MNHNS, SASEGT. This CDR3 has 17 amino acids. The CDR3 sequence: CASSVGGAGVMNTEAFF. The CDR3 nucleotides are TGTGCCAGCAGTGTTGGTGGGGCAGGGGTTATGAACACTGAAGCTTTCTTT.

Comment on this clonotype: Since a much larger clone is just one base distant, this may be a read error. The conserved closing phenylalanine or tryptophan is absent in this CDR3, likely reflecting a read error. The chain combines TRBV5-8 with TRBJ1-2; no firm D call. Between the trimmed V and J ends, which lost 4 bases and 0 bases, there was a span of 7 bases. The length of the CDR3 is 13 residues. Looked up from germline, CDR1 is SGHTS and CDR2 is YDEGEE. CDR3 in DNA: TGTGCCAGCAGCACCGGGCCTAACTATGGCTACACCTCC. It is translated as CASSTGPNYGYTS.

Here the CDR3 DNA reads TGCGCCAGCAGCCAAGATAGCCAGGGGGCGAACACCGGGGAGCTGTTTTTT. It is translated as CASSQDSQGANTGELFF. The V call is TRBV4-1, the J call TRBJ2-2, with 7 bases lining up with TRBD1. CDR3 length equals 17 residues. With 0 bases clipped from V and 0 bases from J, the junction kept 4 bases outside the gene matches. Germline-derived CDR1 and CDR2 are MGHRA and YSYEKL.

This clonotype was seen only a few times. This chain connects TRBV2 to TRBJ2-7; D gene unclear. Trimming removed 8 bases from V and 1 base from J, with 15 bases in between. Germline CDR1 reads SNHLY; CDR2 reads FYNNEI. The length of the CDR3 is 14 residues. The CDR3 DNA sequence: TGTGCCAGCCTCCCCGGACGGTTGTCCTACGAGCAGTACTTC. It specifies CASLPGRLSYEQYF.

Many counts were recorded for this clonotype. The chain joins TRBV7-2 to TRBJ2-5; 8 nucleotides agree with TRBD1. Germline V gene lookup returns CDR1 SGHTA and CDR2 FQGNSA. V shed 7 bases, J shed 2 bases, and the junction held 12 bases outside the gene matches. This CDR3 has 16 amino acids. For the CDR3, the DNA is TGTGCCAGCATCCTTATGGCAGGACAGGGTCAAGAGACCCAGTACTTC. It is translated as CASILMAGQGQETQYF.